This T cell receptor beta chain was captured in a study of T cell changes during pregnancy in multiple sclerosis. The protocol was immunoSEQ multiplex PCR, while the TCRdb copy is restricted to in-frame clones and leaves out a portion. Found here are 95,000 to 100,000 clones, around 90% of them singletons; the top ten hold roughly 2.3%. This CDR3 has 14 residues. V lost 4 bases to trimming and J lost 7 bases, with 13 bases between them. The germline gives CDR1 LNHDA, CDR2 SQIVND (reference sequence). The sequence came from a female donor in good health, enrolled as a control in a pregnancy study. V usage is TRBV19 and J usage is TRBJ1-4, with D hard to call. Sequences were derived from peripheral blood, sampled after pregnancy. The CDR3 sequence is CASSNLAGGEKLFF. In DNA, the CDR3 is TGTGCCAGTAGTAACCTGGCAGGAGGTGAAAAACTGTTTTTT. The variable domain in full, completed from reference TRBV19 and TRBJ1-4, reads DGGITQSPKYLFRKEGQNVTLSCEQNLNHDAMYWYRQDPGQGLRLIYYSQIVNDFQKGDIAEGYSVSREKKESFPLTVTSAQKNPTAFYLCASSNLAGGEKLFFGSGTQLSVL.